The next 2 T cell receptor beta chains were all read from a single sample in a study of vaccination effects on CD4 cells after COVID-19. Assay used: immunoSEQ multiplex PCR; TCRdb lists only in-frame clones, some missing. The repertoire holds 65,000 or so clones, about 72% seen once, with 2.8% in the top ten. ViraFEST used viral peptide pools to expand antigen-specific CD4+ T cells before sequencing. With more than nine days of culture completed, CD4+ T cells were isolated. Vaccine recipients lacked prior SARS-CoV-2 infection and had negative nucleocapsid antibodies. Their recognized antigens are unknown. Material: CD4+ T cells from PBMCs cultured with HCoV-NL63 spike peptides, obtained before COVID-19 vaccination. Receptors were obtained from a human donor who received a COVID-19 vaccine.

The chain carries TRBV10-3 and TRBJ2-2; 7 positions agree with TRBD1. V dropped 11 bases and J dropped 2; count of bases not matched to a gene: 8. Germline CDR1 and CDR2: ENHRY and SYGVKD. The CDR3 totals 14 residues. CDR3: CASRGQLNTGELFF. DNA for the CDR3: TGTGCCTCAAGGGGACAGTTAAACACCGGGGAGCTGTTTTTT.

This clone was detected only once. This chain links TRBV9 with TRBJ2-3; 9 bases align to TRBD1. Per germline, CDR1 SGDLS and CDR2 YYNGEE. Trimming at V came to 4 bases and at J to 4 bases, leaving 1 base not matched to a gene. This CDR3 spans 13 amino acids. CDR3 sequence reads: CASSRDRADTQYF. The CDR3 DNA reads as TGTGCCAGCAGCCGGGACAGGGCAGATACGCAGTATTTT.